This T cell receptor (beta chain) was profiled in a study of blood T cells in healthy people across ages. Combining a sample-barcoded 5' primer with a J-beta primer mix, a second PCR ran for about 7 to 11 cycles. TCRdb called the 5' RACE reads again in MiXCR, with one record for every CDR3 protein. The table lists hundreds of thousands of distinct CDR3 sequences, around 48% of them singletons. The study drew donors from healthy Caucasian individuals in Russia aged about 6 to 90. A note on this clonotype: Possible read error: a much larger clone is one base away.

The sample comprised blood. The source of this sequence is a woman aged 60-75 years in good health.

The CDR3 region has the DNA TGCAGCGCTGAGGGACAGGGGAACTCTGGGGCCAACGTCCTGACTTTC. Translation: CSAEGQGNSGANVLTF. The chain combines TRBV29-1 with TRBJ2-6; 10 nucleotides align to TRBD1. The germline gives CDR1 SQVTM, CDR2 ANQGSEA. J gave up 0 bases and V 7 bases, and 6 bases lay outside the gene matches. The CDR3 is 16 amino acids.